Included here is one TCR beta chain sequence, with context. The record originates from a study of T cells after posttransplantation cyclophosphamide. Here immunoSEQ multiplex PCR was the method, and the copy in TCRdb shows in-frame clones only, minus some. The sample lists about 43,000 clones; 90% were seen once. Cyclophosphamide on days +3 and +4 followed busulfan-fludarabine conditioning and a marrow graft. V was trimmed by 2 bases and J by 5 bases, leaving 9 bases between them. Looked up from germline, CDR1 is SEHNR and CDR2 is FQNEAQ (reference sequence). This CDR3 has 13 residues. The clonotype was recovered from a male patient between 60 and 69 years old who received an allogeneic stem cell transplant from a related donor and was CMV-positive. Some T cells may be transferred from the graft donor. This chain links TRBV7-9 with TRBJ2-5; D is possibly TRBD1 (5 bases). The input for sequencing was PBMCs, taken around 67 days after allogeneic stem cell transplant with posttransplant cyclophosphamide. CDR3 in amino acids: CASSLQGWETQYF. For the CDR3, the DNA is TGTGCCAGCAGCTTACAGGGATGGGAGACCCAGTACTTC.